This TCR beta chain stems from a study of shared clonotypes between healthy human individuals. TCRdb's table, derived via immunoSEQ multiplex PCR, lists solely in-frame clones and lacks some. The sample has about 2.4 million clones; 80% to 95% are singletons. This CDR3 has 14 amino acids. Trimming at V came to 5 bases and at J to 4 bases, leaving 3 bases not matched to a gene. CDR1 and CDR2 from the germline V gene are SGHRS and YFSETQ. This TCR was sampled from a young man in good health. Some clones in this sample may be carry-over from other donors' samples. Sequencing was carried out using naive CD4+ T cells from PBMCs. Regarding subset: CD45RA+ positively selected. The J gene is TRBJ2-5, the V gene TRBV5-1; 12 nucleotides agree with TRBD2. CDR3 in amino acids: CASRKLAGGETQYF. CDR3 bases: TGCGCCAGCAGGAAACTAGCGGGAGGAGAGACCCAGTACTTC.